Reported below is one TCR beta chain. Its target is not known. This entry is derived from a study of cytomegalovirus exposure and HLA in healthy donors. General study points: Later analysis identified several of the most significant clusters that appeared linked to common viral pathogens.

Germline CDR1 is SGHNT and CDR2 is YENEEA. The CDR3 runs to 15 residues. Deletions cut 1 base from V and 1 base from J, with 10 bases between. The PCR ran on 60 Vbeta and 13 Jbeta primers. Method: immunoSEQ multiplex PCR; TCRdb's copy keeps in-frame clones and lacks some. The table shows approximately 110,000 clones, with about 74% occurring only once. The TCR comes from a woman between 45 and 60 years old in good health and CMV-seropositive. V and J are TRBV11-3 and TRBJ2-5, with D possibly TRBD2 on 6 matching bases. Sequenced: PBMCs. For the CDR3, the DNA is TGTGCCAGCAGCTTAGGCGGGGAGTTCCAAGAGACCCAGTACTTC. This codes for CASSLGGEFQETQYF.